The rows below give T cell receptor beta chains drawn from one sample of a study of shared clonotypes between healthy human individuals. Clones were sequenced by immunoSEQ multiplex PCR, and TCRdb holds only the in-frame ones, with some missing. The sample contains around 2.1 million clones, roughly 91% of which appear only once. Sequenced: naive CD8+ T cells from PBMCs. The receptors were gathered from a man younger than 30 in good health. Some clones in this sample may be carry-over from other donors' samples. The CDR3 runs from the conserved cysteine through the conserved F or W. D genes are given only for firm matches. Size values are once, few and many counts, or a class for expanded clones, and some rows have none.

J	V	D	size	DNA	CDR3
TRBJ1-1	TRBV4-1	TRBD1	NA	TGCGCCAGCAGCCCTGGGACAGTAGGCCCCCCAGCATCTGAAGCTTTCTTT	CASSPGTVGPPASEAFF
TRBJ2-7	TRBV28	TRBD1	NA	TGTGCCAGCAGTCGTCCCGGGACAGGGATCTACGAGCAGTACTTC	CASSRPGTGIYEQYF
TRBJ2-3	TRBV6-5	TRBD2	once	TGTGCCAGCAGTTACGACCCTAGCGGGGGGGCAGATACGCAGTATTTT	CASSYDPSGGADTQYF
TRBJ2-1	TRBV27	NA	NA	TGTGCCAGCAGTTTATGGGCGAGCTCCTACAATGAGCAGTTCTTC	CASSLWASSYNEQFF
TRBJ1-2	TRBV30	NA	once	TGTGCCTGGCGTGGGGACTTCCCCCGAACCTATGGCTACACCTTC	CAWRGDFPRTYGYTF
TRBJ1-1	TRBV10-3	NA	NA	TGTGCCATCAGTGAGTCAGGTGGGGGTCCCTTCGAAGCTTTCTTT	CAISESGGGPFEAFF
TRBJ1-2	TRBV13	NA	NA	TGTGCCAGCAGCTTAGGCCGGGGCCCGGGGAGATATGGCTACACCTTC	CASSLGRGPGRYGYTF
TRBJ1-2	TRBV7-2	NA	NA	TGTGCCAGCAGCTTTATGGAGGGATCCGTTTCAACTAACTATGGCTACACCTTC	CASSFMEGSVSTNYGYTF
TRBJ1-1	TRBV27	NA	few	TGTGCCAGCACAGGGGAGAACACTGAAGCTTTCTTT	CASTGENTEAFF
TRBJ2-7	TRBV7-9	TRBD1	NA	TGTGCCAGCAGCTCGACAGGGAAGGCCTACGAGCAGTACTTC	CASSSTGKAYEQYF
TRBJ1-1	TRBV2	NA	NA	TGTGCCAGCAGTGAAGGGCGGGGGCTGAGCACTGAAGCTTTCTTT	CASSEGRGLSTEAFF
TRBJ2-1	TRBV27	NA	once	TGTGCCAGCAGTTTATACCCTAGCAAGGGCAATGAGCAGTTCTTC	CASSLYPSKGNEQFF
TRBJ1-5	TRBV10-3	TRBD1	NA	TGTGCCATCCACCCAATCGCCCGGGACAGGAATCAGCCCCAGCATTTT	CAIHPIARDRNQPQHF
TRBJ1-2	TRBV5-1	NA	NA	TGCGCCAGCAGCTTGGGACGGAACGTGAACTATGGCTACACCTTC	CASSLGRNVNYGYTF
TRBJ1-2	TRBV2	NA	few	TGTGCCAGCAGTGCACAGGAGTACTATGGCTACACCTTC	CASSAQEYYGYTF
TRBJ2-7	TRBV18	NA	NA	TGTGCCAGCTCAGACGTTACCTTTGAGCAGTACTTC	CASSDVTFEQYF
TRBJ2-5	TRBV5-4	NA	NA	TGTGCCAGCAGCTTGGAGGACAGCCGCCACCAAGAGACCCAGTACTTC	CASSLEDSRHQETQYF
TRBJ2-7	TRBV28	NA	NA	TGTGCCAGCAGTTTATCGCTGGGGATGGCCTACGAGCAGTACTTC	CASSLSLGMAYEQYF